Described below is a single T cell receptor (beta chain) sequence and its context. Its antigen remains unidentified. The record has no base qualities; no much larger clone is one base away. Study subjects had biopsy-confirmed Merkel cell carcinoma that was MCPyV-positive, and every subject had positive serum antibodies to T-antigen. Six adjacent 10-micron frozen tumor sections were used for genomic DNA extraction without cell sorting or culture. Optimal cutting temperature compound was used to freeze tumor biopsy tissue measuring roughly 5 x 5 x 5 mm. The presence of abundant Merkel cell carcinoma and infiltrating cells in the frozen biopsy was confirmed on hematoxylin and eosin scout sections. This sample is drawn from a study of T cell repertoires in Merkel cell carcinoma (dated by TCRdb to the late 2010s). About the investigation overall: Patients who had received intralesional immunotherapy or systemic immune checkpoint blockade ahead of the biopsy were left out. MCPyV-specific clonotypes were first defined by tetramer sorting, cloning and paired TCR sequencing of expanded tumor-infiltrating lymphocytes. A diagnosis of MCPyV-positive Merkel cell carcinoma and successful in vitro expansion of tumor-infiltrating lymphocytes were required for inclusion.

V is clipped by 4 bases and J by 5 bases, and the sequence between their germline boundaries is 11 bases long. CDR1 MNHEY and CDR2 SVGAGI are derived from the germline V gene. Reading from cysteine to phenylalanine, the CDR3 counts 13 amino acids. The entry retains the CDR3 DNA only, 39 bases that are in frame from base 1. Study-wide conclusions, independent of this receptor: The study did not examine normal tissue biopsies.

TRB CDR3 sequencing and data processing of tumor genomic DNA were performed with the immunoSEQ assay. The table was pulled from immuneACCESS by TCRdb, which kept in-frame rearrangements only. Such tables lose some clones; where checked, under half of the loss comes from unresolved V genes, and the rest has no known cause. The sample has about 15,000 clones on record, 65% to 85% of them singletons. The top ten clones comprise 17% of the sample. This sequence uses TRBV6-5 and TRBJ2-5; the D gene cannot be resolved reliably. The sequence came from an adult with Merkel cell carcinoma. Sample: tumor tissue. The CDR3 has the sequence CASSSGHWETQYF. In nucleotides, the sequence is TGTGCCAGCAGTTCGGGTCATTGGGAGACCCAGTACTTC.